Following are 25 T cell receptor beta chains from one sample sequenced in a study of blood T cell repertoires in COVID-19 (dated by TCRdb to the early 2020s). Library preparation employed the immunoSEQ multiplex PCR assay. TCRdb holds this immuneACCESS table with in-frame rearrangements only. Some clones are missing; in checked studies, unresolved V genes explain under half, and the rest has no known cause. Present in this sample are about 10,000 clones, around 86% of which were seen just once. 8.3% of the sample rests with the top ten. Sequenced input: peripheral blood. The receptor source for this set is a human donor in a cohort sampled during active COVID-19.

The chain links TRBV6-5 to TRBJ1-1; D perhaps matches TRBD1 (5 bases). V gave up 4 bases and J gave up 5 bases, with 11 bases separating them. Germline values: CDR1 MNHEY, CDR2 SVGAGI. The CDR3 runs to 13 residues. CDR3 sequence (DNA): TGTGCCAGCAGTTCGCATAGGGGAACTGAAGCTTTCTTT. This codes for CASSSHRGTEAFF.

As regards this clone: Within the sample, other DNA sequences also encode this same CDR3. The CDR3, as DNA: TGTGCCACCAGTGGGGGGGGGAACACTGAAGCTTTCTTT. Amino acids: CATSGGGNTEAFF. This chain links TRBV24-1 with TRBJ1-1, with D perhaps matching TRBD1 (5 bases). The V gene's germline CDR1 is KGHDR and CDR2 SFDVKD. Trimming shortened V by 5 bases and J by 1 base, and 7 bases separated the two germline ends. CDR3 size: 13 residues.

This chain connects TRBV29-1 to TRBJ2-1; the match to TRBD2 covers 9 bases. The CDR3 is 16 amino acids. V dropped 7 bases and J dropped 0; count of bases not matched to a gene: 10. Germline values: CDR1 SQVTM, CDR2 ANQGSEA. This chain's CDR3 is CSAKGLSGSSYNEQFF. The CDR3 DNA reads TGCAGCGCAAAAGGGCTTAGCGGGAGCTCCTACAATGAGCAGTTCTTC.

The chain is built from TRBV6-5 and TRBJ2-7, with 9 bases fitting TRBD1. This CDR3 region has 15 residues. Germline lookup yields CDR1 MNHEY and CDR2 SVGAGI. V shed 2 bases, J shed 3 bases, and the junction held 5 bases outside the gene matches. CDR3 coding DNA: TGTGCCAGCAGTTACGGGACAGGGTCGCTCTACGAGCAGTACTTC. As protein: CASSYGTGSLYEQYF.

This clone was detected once. The chain uses TRBV18 and TRBJ1-1; a possible D gene is TRBD1 (6 bases). Trimming shortened V by 3 bases and J by 1 base, and 9 bases separated the two germline ends. This CDR3 spans 14 amino acids. The V gene's germline CDR1 is KGHSH and CDR2 LQKENI. The DNA of the CDR3 is TGTGCCAGCTCACCGGGACACCAGAACACTGAAGCTTTCTTT. It is translated as CASSPGHQNTEAFF. Full variable domain (missing parts from reference TRBV18 and TRBJ1-1): NAGVMQNPRHLVRRRGQEARLRCSPMKGHSHVYWYRQLPEEGLKFMVYLQKENIIDESGMPKERFSAEFPKEGPSILRIQQVVRGDSAAYFCASSPGHQNTEAFFGQGTRLTVV.

This rearrangement joins TRBV19 to TRBJ1-5, with TRBD1 matching 8 bases. J was trimmed by 3 bases and V by 4 bases; bases with no gene match: 11. In germline, CDR1 is LNHDA, CDR2 SQIVND (reference sequence). This CDR3 region has 17 residues. The CDR3 nucleotides read TGTGCCAGTAGTACTAAATTCGGACAGGGTGACAATCAGCCCCAGCATTTT. Encoded protein: CASSTKFGQGDNQPQHF.

V is TRBV7-2 and J is TRBJ2-1, with TRBD2 identical over 13 bases. J lost 9 bases, V lost 2 bases, and 10 bases had no gene match. This CDR3 has 17 amino acids. Germline V gene data show CDR1 as SGHTA and CDR2 as FQGNSA. CDR3 amino acids: CASSLIRLAGGLGEQFF. The CDR3 DNA reads TGTGCCAGCAGCTTAATTCGACTAGCGGGAGGCTTGGGTGAGCAGTTCTTC.

This rearrangement joins TRBV30 to TRBJ2-5, with 9 bases that match TRBD1. The CDR3 is 19 amino acids. The V segment lost 2 bases and the J segment 4 bases; nucleotides outside the gene matches: 20. Germline V gene sequence: CDR1 GTSNPN, CDR2 SVGIG (reference sequence). The CDR3 region has the DNA TGTGCCTGGAGTTTCCAGGACAGGGGCTTCCTCGGGTCGGGAGAGACCCAGTACTTC. Protein: CAWSFQDRGFLGSGETQYF. The complete variable domain, with remaining parts taken from reference TRBV30 and TRBJ2-5, reads SQTIHQWPATLVQPVGSPLSLECTVEGTSNPNLYWYRQAAGRGLQLLFYSVGIGQISSEVPQNLSASRPQDRQFILSSKKLLLSDSGFYLCAWSFQDRGFLGSGETQYFGPGTRLLVL.

The V and J genes are TRBV4-1 and TRBJ2-3, with a weak D call TRBD2 (6 bases). Deletions cut 4 bases from V and 11 bases from J, with 13 bases between. Germline values: CDR1 MGHRA, CDR2 YSYEKL. There are 12 residues in the CDR3. The CDR3 nucleotides read TGCGCCAGCAGCCGAGGAGGGGCGGAGCAGTATTTT. Translated, it gives CASSRGGAEQYF.

The rearrangement links TRBV2 to TRBJ2-7; 13 nucleotides align to TRBD2. With V trimmed by 5 bases and J by 7 bases, 5 bases remained unmatched. Germline V lookup: CDR1 SNHLY, CDR2 FYNNEI. The CDR3 is 14 amino acids. CDR3 protein: CASSPRLAGGEQYF. CDR3 nucleotide sequence: TGTGCCAGCAGTCCTAGACTAGCGGGAGGTGAGCAGTACTTC. Variable domain in full (rest from reference TRBV2 and TRBJ2-7): EPEVTQTPSHQVTQMGQEVILRCVPISNHLYFYWYRQILGQKVEFLVSFYNNEISEKSEIFDDQFSVERPDGSNFTLKIRSTKLEDSAMYFCASSPRLAGGEQYFGPGTRLTVT.

This clone is labeled medium-sized (0.01 to 0.1%). The chain recombines TRBV4-3 with TRBJ1-1; TRBD1 aligns across 9 bases. J was trimmed by 4 bases and V by 3 bases; bases with no gene match: 6. CDR3 length equals 15 residues. Germline assignment: CDR1 LGHNA and CDR2 YSLEER. CDR3 sequence reads: CASSHGTGRGTEAFF. CDR3 nucleotide sequence: TGCGCCAGCAGCCACGGGACAGGGAGGGGCACTGAAGCTTTCTTT.

This chain uses TRBV7-8 with TRBJ1-5; D unresolved. This CDR3 has 13 amino acids. Looked up from germline, CDR1 is SGHVS and CDR2 is FQNEAQ. The V gene lost 1 base and the J gene lost 8 bases, with 9 bases spanning the gap. CDR3: CASSLERLEPQHF. The CDR3 nucleotides read TGTGCCAGCAGCTTAGAGCGTCTCGAGCCCCAGCATTTT. Combining the CDR3 with reference TRBV7-8 and TRBJ1-5 gives the whole variable domain GAGVSQSPRYKVAKRGQDVALRCDPISGHVSLFWYQQALGQGPEFLTYFQNEAQLDKSGLPSDRFFAERPEGSVSTLKIQRTQQEDSAVYLCASSLERLEPQHFGDGTRLSIL.

J is TRBJ2-3 and V is TRBV6-5; 9 positions agree with TRBD1. J was trimmed by 4 bases and V by 7 bases; bases with no gene match: 6. This CDR3 comprises 14 residues. CDR1 is MNHEY and CDR2 is SVGAGI in the germline V gene. The CDR3 nucleotides read TGTGCCAGCACTAAGGGACAGGGCGCAGATACGCAGTATTTT. It specifies CASTKGQGADTQYF.

The chain is built from TRBV5-6 and TRBJ2-1, with a tentative D call TRBD1 (7 bases). The CDR3 totals 16 residues. Trimming left V 0 bases short and J 1 base short, with 11 bases between. CDR1 is SGHDT, CDR2 YYEEEE, per germline. CDR3 sequence (DNA): TGTGCCAGCAGCTTGGGACAGGGAGGATCCTACAATGAGCAGTTCTTC. As protein: CASSLGQGGSYNEQFF.

The rearrangement joins TRBV6-2 or TRBV6-3 to TRBJ1-2; TRBD1 matches at 7 bases. CDR1 MNHEY and CDR2 SVGEGT come from the germline V gene. This CDR3 spans 17 amino acids. V trimming: 0 bases; J trimming: 4 bases; junction bases outside the gene matches: 11. The CDR3 protein is CASSYSATGPLGYGYTF. DNA of the CDR3: TGTGCCAGCAGTTACTCCGCGACAGGGCCATTGGGCTATGGCTACACCTTC.

This clone appeared a single time. V and J are TRBV28 and TRBJ1-1, with TRBD1 as a possible D gene (5 bases). CDR3 length: 13 residues. Trimming stripped 4 bases from V and 3 bases from J, with 9 bases between. Per the germline V gene, CDR1 is MDHEN and CDR2 is SYDVKM. DNA of the CDR3: TGTGCCAGCAGTTCAGGGCTATACACTGAAGCTTTCTTT. Protein: CASSSGLYTEAFF.

V is TRBV28 and J is TRBJ2-1; 12 bases map to TRBD2. V gave up 1 base and J gave up 10 bases; unmatched junction bases: 8. The germline CDR1 and CDR2 sequences are MDHEN and SYDVKM. The CDR3 is 16 amino acids. The CDR3 loop reads CASSLLTSGRTGEQFF. Here the CDR3 DNA reads TGTGCCAGCAGTTTATTGACTAGCGGGAGAACGGGGGAGCAGTTCTTC.

V is TRBV6-5 and J is TRBJ1-1; 7 positions match TRBD1. Looked up from germline, CDR1 is MNHEY and CDR2 is SVGAGI. V lost 6 bases to trimming and J lost 0 bases; unmatched junction nucleotides: 4. This CDR3 has 14 residues. As DNA, the CDR3 is TGTGCCAGCAGAAAACAGGGGTTGAACACTGAAGCTTTCTTT. Translating gives CASRKQGLNTEAFF.

This clone has just one count. The J gene is TRBJ1-1, the V gene TRBV29-1, with D perhaps matching TRBD1 (5 bases). The ends were cut back, 3 bases at V and 9 bases at J, with 5 bases in the middle. CDR3 length: 9 amino acids. The germline CDR1 and CDR2 sequences are SQVTM and ANQGSEA. CDR3 sequence: CSVEGQAFF. The CDR3 region has the DNA TGCAGCGTTGAGGGGCAAGCTTTCTTT.

This clone counts as large. J is TRBJ2-7 and V is TRBV4-3; 7 bases line up with TRBD1. The CDR3 has 16 amino acids. V lost 0 bases, J lost 4 bases, and 9 bases stayed unmatched. The germline V gene encodes CDR1 LGHNA and CDR2 YSLEER. The CDR3 loop reads CASSQEAPGQIYEQYF. CDR3 coding DNA: TGCGCCAGCAGCCAAGAGGCGCCGGGACAGATTTACGAGCAGTACTTC.

The genes are TRBV19 and TRBJ2-1; 9 nucleotides agree with TRBD2. This CDR3 contains 18 residues. J lost 0 bases, V lost 1 base, and 7 bases had no gene match. Per the germline V gene, CDR1 is LNHDA and CDR2 is SQIVND (reference sequence). CDR3 nucleotide sequence: TGTGCCAGTAGTATAGGGGGTAGCGGGGGATTCTCCTACAATGAGCAGTTCTTC. It encodes CASSIGGSGGFSYNEQFF.

The gene calls are TRBV13 and TRBJ1-5, with TRBD1 identical over 8 bases. The CDR3 contains 17 residues. J lost 3 bases, V lost 5 bases, and 12 bases had no gene match. From germline, CDR1 is PRHDT and CDR2 FYEKMQ (reference sequence). CDR3 nucleotide sequence: TGTGCCAGCAGCAGACGGACAGGGAGGGGTAACAATCAGCCCCAGCATTTT. This codes for CASSRRTGRGNNQPQHF.

The chain recombines TRBV5-1 with TRBJ1-5; tentative D call: TRBD1 (6 bases). Trimming shortened V by 0 bases and J by 4 bases, and 11 bases separated the two germline ends. The germline V gene encodes CDR1 SGHRS and CDR2 YFSETQ. CDR3 size: 15 residues. The CDR3 reads CASSLEGTTNQPQHF. CDR3 DNA: TGCGCCAGCAGCTTGGAGGGGACAACTAATCAGCCCCAGCATTTT. Filled out from reference TRBV5-1 and TRBJ1-5, the complete variable domain reads KAGVTQTPRYLIKTRGQQVTLSCSPISGHRSVSWYQQTPGQGLQFLFEYFSETQRNKGNFPGRFSGRQFSNSRSEMNVSTLELGDSALYLCASSLEGTTNQPQHFGDGTRLSIL.

The chain links TRBV5-4 to TRBJ1-1; TRBD1 matches 7 bases. V gave up 3 bases and J gave up 0 bases; unmatched junction bases: 5. The V gene's germline CDR1 is SGHNT and CDR2 YYREEE (reference sequence). CDR3 length: 15 residues. The CDR3 DNA follows: TGTGCCAGCAGCTACTACGGACAGGTGAACACTGAAGCTTTCTTT. Translating it yields CASSYYGQVNTEAFF.

The chain is built from TRBV4-3 and TRBJ1-2, with TRBD1 matching over 9 bases. CDR3 length: 16 residues. V was pared by 1 base and J by 5 bases, with 8 bases of the junction left unmatched. From germline, CDR1 is LGHNA and CDR2 YSLEER. Here the CDR3 reads CASSQADRGVVYGYTF. Written as DNA, the CDR3 is TGCGCCAGCAGCCAAGCGGACAGGGGTGTTGTGTATGGCTACACCTTC.